The source of this T cell receptor beta chain is a study of Tregs in tolerant kidney transplant recipients. Study conclusions and caveats: Few patients were studied, so findings need validation in larger groups.

Method: immunoSEQ multiplex PCR; TCRdb's copy keeps in-frame clones and lacks some. Of about 90,000 clones listed, 93% are singletons. Details on this clone: The antigen is unknown.

The CDR3 is 14 residues long. Trimming removed 3 bases from V and 4 bases from J, with 15 bases in between. Germline lookup yields CDR1 GTSNPN and CDR2 SVGIG (reference sequence). Recipients received nonmyeloablative bone marrow transplants from related graft donors, with transient mixed chimerism. Thawed PBMCs were FACS-sorted into unstimulated CD4+CD25+CD127- regulatory T cells, CD4+CD25- non-regulatory cells, CD4 and CD8 cells. The sequence was collected from a human patient who received a combined kidney and bone marrow transplant. Some T cells may arise from the graft donor. Sequenced here: CD4+ T cells from blood (PBMCs), sampled 12 months after the transplant. The V gene is TRBV30, the J gene TRBJ1-2; the D is unclear. CDR3 loop: CAWSSDVSGYGYTF. The CDR3 DNA sequence: TGTGCCTGGAGCTCGGATGTGAGCGGCTATGGCTACACCTTC. Full variable domain (missing parts from reference TRBV30 and TRBJ1-2): SQTIHQWPATLVQPVGSPLSLECTVEGTSNPNLYWYRQAAGRGLQLLFYSVGIGQISSEVPQNLSASRPQDRQFILSSKKLLLSDSGFYLCAWSSDVSGYGYTFGSGTRLTVV.